This T cell receptor beta chain was observed in a study of blood T cell repertoires in COVID-19. CDR3 length: 18 amino acids. V shed 10 bases, J shed 3 bases, and the junction held 22 bases outside the gene matches. Per the germline V gene, CDR1 is SNHLY and CDR2 is FYNNEI. This clone was detected only once. Original analysis: Amplified reference gene primers provided the basis for estimating nucleated cell counts. TCRdb keeps only in-frame clones here, not all; method: immunoSEQ multiplex PCR. V and J calls and clone size are those listed in that table; D and trimming were worked out from the DNA. This table holds fewer than 300,000 clones, nearly 85% found once.

The sequencing sample was made of peripheral blood. This receptor was obtained from a human donor in a cohort sampled during active COVID-19. This rearrangement joins TRBV2 to TRBJ2-7, with TRBD2 matching 9 bases. CDR3: CATRGREGPGIVGYEQYF. The CDR3 nucleotides are TGTGCCACCCGGGGGCGGGAGGGCCCAGGAATCGTCGGCTACGAGCAGTACTTC.